These 2 T cell receptor beta chains came from one sample sequenced in a study of early stage breast cancer tumors. Only in-frame clones appear in the TCRdb table, and some are missing; sequencing was by immunoSEQ multiplex PCR. The data contain 25,000 to 35,000 clones, 72% of them singletons. Sequencing input: blood. All receptors derive from a person in their fifties with breast cancer.

The V and J genes are TRBV29-1 and TRBJ2-1, with D unresolved. The CDR3 runs to 12 residues. From germline, CDR1 is SQVTM and CDR2 ANQGSEA. The ends were cut back, 3 bases at V and 7 bases at J, with 10 bases in the middle. The CDR3 sequence: CSVEGLENEQFF. The CDR3, as DNA: TGCAGCGTTGAGGGATTAGAGAATGAGCAGTTCTTC.

The DNA of the CDR3 is TGTGCCAGCAGTGAGGGAGGGAGTTGGGTGTCAGAGACCCAGTACTTC. Its protein is CASSEGGSWVSETQYF. The chain has TRBV2 and TRBJ2-5; 7 bases line up with TRBD2. The V and J ends lost 3 bases and 4 bases, in that order; junction bases with no gene match: 11. Germline values: CDR1 SNHLY, CDR2 FYNNEI. CDR3 size: 16 residues.